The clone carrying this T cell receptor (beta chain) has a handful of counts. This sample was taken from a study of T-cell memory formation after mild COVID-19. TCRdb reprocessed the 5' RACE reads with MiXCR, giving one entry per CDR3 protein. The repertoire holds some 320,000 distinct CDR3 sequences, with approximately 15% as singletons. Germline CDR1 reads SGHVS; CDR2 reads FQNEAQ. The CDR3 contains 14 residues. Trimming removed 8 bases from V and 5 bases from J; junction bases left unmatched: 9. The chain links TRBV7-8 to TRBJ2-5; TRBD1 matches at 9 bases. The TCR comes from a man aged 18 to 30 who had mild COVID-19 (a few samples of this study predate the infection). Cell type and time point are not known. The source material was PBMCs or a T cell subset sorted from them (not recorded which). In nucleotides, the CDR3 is TGTGCCAGCGCCGGGACAGGGATCACGGAGACCCAGTACTTC. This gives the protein CASAGTGITETQYF.